The clone carrying this T cell receptor beta chain was seen more than once but under ten times. This sample was taken from a study of blood T cell repertoires in COVID-19. Authors' data handling: Nucleated cell number was recorded as an estimate derived from reference gene primer amplification. Clones were read by immunoSEQ multiplex PCR, and TCRdb kept only the in-frame ones, dropping some. That table gives V, J and clone size, and the DNA gave D and trimming. This table holds 250,000 to 300,000 clones, less than 90% found once. Germline CDR1 SGHNT, CDR2 YYREEE (reference sequence). Trimming stripped 0 bases from V and 4 bases from J, with 14 bases between. The CDR3 runs 17 residues.

Sequenced input: peripheral blood. The TCR was taken from a man aged 55 to 70 with acute or convalescent COVID-19. The rearrangement links TRBV5-4 to TRBJ1-6, with TRBD1 as a possible D gene (6 bases). The CDR3 DNA follows: TGTGCCAGCAGCTTGGGTCAGGCCAGGGGATATAATTCACCCCTCCACTTT. Translation: CASSLGQARGYNSPLHF. The whole variable domain, remainder taken from reference TRBV5-4 and TRBJ1-6, is ETGVTQSPTHLIKTRGQQVTLRCSSQSGHNTVSWYQQALGQGPQFIFQYYREEENGRGNFPPRFSGLQFPNYSSELNVNALELDDSALYLCASSLGQARGYNSPLHFGNGTRLTVT.